Following are 18 T cell receptor beta chains from one sample sequenced in a study of blood T cell repertoires in COVID-19. Assay used: immunoSEQ multiplex PCR; TCRdb lists only in-frame clones, some missing. Of 55,000 or so clones in the sample, 75% to 95% were seen once. Sequencing was carried out using peripheral blood. These receptors all come from a man aged 35-49 years with acute or convalescent COVID-19.

CDR3 coding DNA: TGTGCCAGCAGTCTCCTCGGACAGGGGGCTCTCCAGCCCCAGCATTTT. Protein product: CASSLLGQGALQPQHF. The J gene is TRBJ1-5, the V gene TRBV7-2; the match to TRBD1 covers 11 bases. Germline CDR1 is SGHTA and CDR2 is FQGNSA. CDR3 length equals 16 residues. V gave up 6 bases and J gave up 7 bases; unmatched junction bases: 11.

The CDR3 loop is CASSIAAGTGTFDEQFF. CDR3 nucleotide sequence: TGTGCCAGCAGCATCGCCGCAGGTACGGGGACATTCGATGAGCAGTTCTTC. This chain links TRBV7-6 with TRBJ2-1; D might be TRBD1 (6 bases). Trimming left V 5 bases short and J 8 bases short, with 25 bases between. The CDR3 consists of 17 residues. Germline CDR1 is SGHVS and CDR2 is FNYEAQ.

The V gene is TRBV7-8, the J gene TRBJ1-2; possible D gene TRBD1, 5 bases. V lost 1 base and J lost 8, with 11 bases in between. The CDR3 length is 13 residues. Germline CDR1 reads SGHVS; CDR2 reads FQNEAQ. CDR3 sequence reads: CASSLGGSLGYTF. The CDR3 DNA reads as TGTGCCAGCAGCTTAGGGGGCAGTCTGGGCTACACCTTC.

This chain joins TRBV7-3 and TRBJ2-1; tentatively, D is TRBD1 (5 bases). Germline V gene lookup returns CDR1 SGHTA and CDR2 FQGTGA. V lost 5 bases to trimming and J lost 8 bases, with 22 bases between them. The CDR3 consists of 16 residues. The CDR3 nucleotides read TGTGCCAGCAGCCTCCTGAGTTTGCGTGGGGCGGATGAGCAGTTCTTC. Its translation is CASSLLSLRGADEQFF. The complete variable domain, with remaining parts taken from reference TRBV7-3 and TRBJ2-1, reads GAGVSQTPSNKVTEKGKYVELRCDPISGHTALYWYRQSLGQGPEFLIYFQGTGAADDSGLPNDRFFAVRPEGSVSTLKIQRTERGDSAVYLCASSLLSLRGADEQFFGPGTRLTVL.

The J gene is TRBJ1-1, the V gene TRBV30; D ambiguous. The CDR3 extends over 11 amino acids. Trimming cost V 2 bases and J 4 bases, with 5 bases left between them. The germline gives CDR1 GTSNPN, CDR2 SVGIG (reference sequence). As DNA, the CDR3 is TGTGCCTGGAGTAACTTCACTGAAGCTTTCTTT. Translated, it gives CAWSNFTEAFF.

The chain is built from TRBV7-2 and TRBJ2-5, with TRBD2 as a possible D gene (5 bases). Germline V gives CDR1 SGHTA, CDR2 FQGNSA. V lost 3 bases, J lost 3 bases, and 5 bases lay in between. The CDR3 loop spans 12 amino acids. CDR3 coding DNA: TGTGCCAGCAGCTTTAGCGAAGAGACCCAGTACTTC. Residues: CASSFSEETQYF.

The J gene is TRBJ1-1, the V gene TRBV30, with 8 bases identical to TRBD1. Trimming removed 2 bases from V and 1 base from J; junction bases left unmatched: 6. The CDR3 consists of 15 residues. Per the germline V gene, CDR1 is GTSNPN and CDR2 is SVGIG (reference sequence). CDR3 DNA sequence: TGTGCCTGGAGTCCTCCCGGGACAGGGAACACTGAAGCTTTCTTT. Protein: CAWSPPGTGNTEAFF.

This chain links TRBV9 with TRBJ1-5; TRBD1 aligns across 11 bases. Germline values: CDR1 SGDLS, CDR2 YYNGEE. This CDR3 spans 15 amino acids. The ends lost 3 bases at V and 7 bases at J; junction bases unmatched: 6. This chain's CDR3 is CASSGTGGGGQPQHF. For the CDR3, the DNA is TGTGCCAGCAGCGGGACAGGGGGCGGTGGGCAGCCCCAGCATTTT.

The chain carries TRBV6-2 or TRBV6-3 and TRBJ2-2, with D perhaps TRBD2 (6 bases). The CDR3 is 13 amino acids. Trimming cost V 6 bases and J 4 bases, with 9 bases left between them. Germline CDR1 reads MNHEY; CDR2 reads SVGEGT. The CDR3 nucleotides read TGTGCCAGCAGCCTCGGGGGCACCGGGGAGCTGTTTTTT. It yields the protein CASSLGGTGELFF.

The chain has TRBV11-2 and TRBJ2-7, with D hard to call. The V gene lost 4 bases and the J gene lost 4 bases, with 5 bases spanning the gap. The CDR3 has 11 residues. Germline V lookup: CDR1 SGHAT, CDR2 FQNNGV. The CDR3: CASSSTYEQYF. CDR3 in DNA: TGTGCCAGCAGCTCAACATACGAGCAGTACTTC.

The rearrangement links TRBV9 to TRBJ2-1; D not resolved. Germline loops: CDR1 SGDLS, CDR2 YYNGEE. The CDR3 has 15 residues. V dropped 0 bases and J dropped 5 bases, with 12 bases sitting between them. In DNA form, the CDR3 reads TGTGCCAGCAGCGTAGACGGCGGAGCCGACAATGAGCAGTTCTTC. Amino acid sequence: CASSVDGGADNEQFF.

The CDR3 nucleotides read TGTGCCAGCAGCTTAGTAGCCCCAGCGGGAGCCTCAAGAGATACGCAGTATTTT. Its protein product is CASSLVAPAGASRDTQYF. This chain uses TRBV11-2 with TRBJ2-3, with TRBD2 identical over 8 bases. The junction had 14 bases not matched to a gene; V was cut back by 1 base and J by 5 bases. This CDR3 is 18 amino acids long. Looked up from germline, CDR1 is SGHAT and CDR2 is FQNNGV. Full variable domain (rest looked up from reference TRBV11-2 and TRBJ2-3): EAGVAQSPRYKIIEKRQSVAFWCNPISGHATLYWYQQILGQGPKLLIQFQNNGVVDDSQLPKDRFSAERLKGVDSTLKIQPAKLEDSAVYLCASSLVAPAGASRDTQYFGPGTRLTVL.

The chain combines TRBV24-1 with TRBJ2-2, with D perhaps matching TRBD2 (5 bases). Germline V gene sequence: CDR1 KGHDR, CDR2 SFDVKD. V was pared by 4 bases and J by 5 bases, with 13 bases between. The CDR3 sequence is 15 residues long. This CDR3 is CATSDQRWETGELFF. In DNA, the CDR3 is TGTGCCACCAGTGACCAGCGGTGGGAAACCGGGGAGCTGTTTTTT.

CDR3 DNA sequence: TGTGCCAGCAGTATTTCCAGGGGGACGAACGAGCAGTACTTC. It is translated as CASSISRGTNEQYF. The chain uses TRBV27 and TRBJ2-7, with 7 bases aligning to TRBD1. J was trimmed by 5 bases and V by 5 bases; bases with no gene match: 9. The CDR3 is 14 amino acids. Germline V gene data show CDR1 as MNHEY and CDR2 as SMNVEV (reference sequence).

This clone was counted a single time. J is TRBJ2-2 and V is TRBV25-1; 8 bases align to TRBD1. Germline V gives CDR1 MGHDK, CDR2 SYGVNS. The V and J ends lost 8 bases and 1 base, in that order; junction bases with no gene match: 6. CDR3 length: 15 amino acids. The CDR3 nucleotides are TGTGCCAGCCAAGGGACAGGTCAGAACACCGGGGAGCTGTTTTTT. Amino acids: CASQGTGQNTGELFF.

The DNA for the CDR3 is TGTGCCAGCAGCTTGGTCGTGGGGGCGGACTATGGCTACACCTTC. This gives the protein CASSLVVGADYGYTF. V usage is TRBV5-4 and J usage is TRBJ1-2, with D tentatively TRBD1 (6 bases). Trimming stripped 0 bases from V and 3 bases from J, with 12 bases between. This CDR3 comprises 15 residues. The germline CDR1 and CDR2 sequences are SGHNT and YYREEE (reference sequence).

The chain recombines TRBV7-6 with TRBJ2-3; 7 bases map to TRBD2. Trimming at V came to 5 bases and at J to 1 base, leaving 6 bases not matched to a gene. The CDR3 runs to 15 residues. CDR1 is SGHVS, CDR2 FNYEAQ, per germline. In nucleotides, the CDR3 is TGTGCCAGCAGCCTGGGGCTAGCGGGCACAGATACGCAGTATTTT. It translates to CASSLGLAGTDTQYF.

This sequence joins TRBV24-1 and TRBJ2-1; 10 bases are shared with TRBD1. V lost 3 bases, J lost 5 bases, and 6 bases stayed unmatched. CDR1 KGHDR and CDR2 SFDVKD come from the germline V gene. The CDR3 is 16 amino acids. The CDR3 sequence is CATSDAGTGEDNEQFF. The CDR3 coding sequence is TGTGCCACCAGTGATGCCGGGACAGGGGAAGACAATGAGCAGTTCTTC.